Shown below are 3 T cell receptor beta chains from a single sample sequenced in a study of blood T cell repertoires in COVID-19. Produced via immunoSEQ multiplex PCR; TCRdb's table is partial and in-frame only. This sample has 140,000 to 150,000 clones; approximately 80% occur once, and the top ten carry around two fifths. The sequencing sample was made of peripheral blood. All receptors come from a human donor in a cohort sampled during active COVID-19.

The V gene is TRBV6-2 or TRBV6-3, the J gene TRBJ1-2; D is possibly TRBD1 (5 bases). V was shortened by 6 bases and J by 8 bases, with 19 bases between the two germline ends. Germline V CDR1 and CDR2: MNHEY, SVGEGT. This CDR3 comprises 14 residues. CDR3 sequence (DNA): TGTGCCAGCAGCCGGTCGGCGGGGGGTGTCGGCTACACCTTC. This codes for CASSRSAGGVGYTF.

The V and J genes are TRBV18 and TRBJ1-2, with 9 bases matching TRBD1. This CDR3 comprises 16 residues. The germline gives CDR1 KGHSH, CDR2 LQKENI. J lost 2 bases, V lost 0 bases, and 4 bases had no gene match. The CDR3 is CASSPPLGQGNYGYTF. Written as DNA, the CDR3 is TGTGCCAGCTCACCACCGTTGGGACAGGGAAACTATGGCTACACCTTC.

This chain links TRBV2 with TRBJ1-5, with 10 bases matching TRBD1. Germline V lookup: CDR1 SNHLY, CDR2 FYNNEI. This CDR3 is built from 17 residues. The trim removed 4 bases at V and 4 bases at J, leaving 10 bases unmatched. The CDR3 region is CASSVPPGTGANQPQHF. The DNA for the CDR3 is TGTGCCAGCAGTGTTCCTCCGGGGACAGGGGCAAATCAGCCCCAGCATTTT.